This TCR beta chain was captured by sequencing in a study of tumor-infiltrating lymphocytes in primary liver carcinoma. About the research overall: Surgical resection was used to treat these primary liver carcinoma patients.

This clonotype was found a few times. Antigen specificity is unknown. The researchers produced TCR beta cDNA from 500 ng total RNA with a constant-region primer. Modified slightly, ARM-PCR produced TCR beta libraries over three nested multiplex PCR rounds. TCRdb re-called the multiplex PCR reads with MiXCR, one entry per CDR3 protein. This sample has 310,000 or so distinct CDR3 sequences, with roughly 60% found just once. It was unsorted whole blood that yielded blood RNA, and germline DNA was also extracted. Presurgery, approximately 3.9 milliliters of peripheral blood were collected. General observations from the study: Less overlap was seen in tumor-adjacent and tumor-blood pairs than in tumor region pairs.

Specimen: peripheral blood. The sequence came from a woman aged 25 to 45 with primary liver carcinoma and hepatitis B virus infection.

The CDR3 spells CASRSTYTDTQYF. CDR3 nucleotide sequence: TGTGCCAGCAGGTCCACGTACACAGATACGCAGTATTTT. The chain joins TRBV6-7 to TRBJ2-3; no clear D. TRBV6-7 has ORF status, its function being uncertain. V lost 6 bases and J 2 bases, leaving 9 bases between the germline ends. This CDR3 has 13 residues.